This T cell receptor (beta chain) was found in a study of shared clonotypes between healthy human individuals (dated by TCRdb to between 2020 and 2021). With respect to the entire study: A couple of women and a few men aged 18 to 49 years were included in the cohort. Per donor, three plates each were used for CD4 naive and CD4 memory, two for CD8 naive, and one for CD8 memory. The study deeply sequenced blood TCR repertoires of 5 or 6 healthy adults to estimate repertoire size and the extent of clonotype sharing between individuals. Each donor's leukapheresis produced roughly between roughly 0.85 and 10 billion PBMCs. To increase sequencing depth and limit assay-specific biases, TCR repertoire library preparation and sequencing were carried out by different laboratories using diverse techniques.

Study-wide conclusions, independent of this receptor: Based on pairwise subsampling, the degree of clonotype sharing among donors was expected to be affected by sequencing depth. Only blood was sampled, and tissue TCR repertoires likely differ from those in blood. Larger estimated clonotype richness was generally found for naive subsets than for memory subsets. Roughly 5% of naive CD4, around 3.6% of naive CD8, approximately 2% of memory CD4, and about 0.4% of memory CD8 clonotypes were shared across several donors. Incomplete sequencing was indicated by rarefaction of sorted-subset datasets, despite the large sequencing depth. Clonotypes shared by all four sorted-subset donors showed higher generation probabilities than non-shared clonotypes. The genetic and exposure-history diversity represented was limited by the small number of donors.

The CDR3 runs 15 amino acids, cysteine and phenylalanine included. The DNA shown is the 45-base CDR3, in frame from base 1. Reading the germline V gene gives CDR1 SGHDT and CDR2 YYEEEE. Relative to germline, V is missing 6 bases and J is missing 0 bases, with 6 bases of the junction outside any gene match. Donors were healthy HIV-negative adults with no recently reported acute infections or vaccinations. Every donor was a Caucasian adult residing in Nashville, Tennessee, USA. Magnetic negative selection was used to enrich CD4+ T cells, after which naive cells were positively selected on CD45RA and the negative fraction became the memory subset. Blood was collected by leukapheresis, and PBMCs were isolated by Ficoll-Histopaque density gradient centrifugation and then cryopreserved in liquid nitrogen vapor phase. Analytical flow cytometry was used to check the purity and quantity of each magnetically sorted T cell population. From each sorted fraction, genomic DNA was isolated and quantified by UV absorbance on a Nanodrop 2000c.

On this clone: This clone's antigen is unknown. The input lacks base qualities; no much larger clone sits a single base away.

TCR CDR3 regions were amplified from genomic DNA by multiplex PCR using the deep immunoSEQ assay. Genomic DNA extracted from each cell subset was distributed evenly over all wells of several immunoSEQ 96-well plates, and each plate served as one replicate. For sorted subsets, each replicate PCR was loaded with about 200 ng genomic DNA, equivalent to about 30,000 T cell genomes. Purified libraries were quantified with a Qubit 3.0 fluorometer, sized on a Bioanalyzer 2100, and re-quantified with the KAPA Library Quantification kit. Every immunoSEQ 96-well plate was sequenced on a dedicated single-read 150-cycle Illumina NextSeq 550 flow cell. Turning to the authors' computational methods: The immunoSEQ output contained only junctional sequences without quality scores, so filtering could not match that applied to full-length reads. To assign V/J genes and CDR3, sequences were annotated using PyIR, a Python wrapper for IgBLAST v1.9, with IMGT germline references. Any read was removed if the V/J assignment was weak (E-value above 1e-6), the CDR3 was missing, or the read contained stop codons, out-of-frame junctions, or ambiguous translated residues. A V3J clonotype was defined by an identical inferred V gene, J gene, and CDR3 amino acid sequence. To compute the percentage overlap between repertoires, the number of shared unique clonotypes was divided by the size of the smaller repertoire. Three approaches were used to assess repertoire richness: RTK rarefaction, the Chao1 estimator, and Recon v2.1 estimates of unobserved clonotypes. Generation probabilities were computed with OLGA for all TCRbeta clonotypes obtained by the gDNA method from a handful of donors. TCRdb retrieved this table from immuneACCESS and kept in-frame rearrangements only. Not all clones are present; in checked studies, unresolved V genes account for under half, and no reason is known for the remainder. V, J and clone size derive from that table, while D and trimming were established from the DNA sequence. The sample has 2 million to 3 million clones on record, over 85% of them singletons. Roughly 0.36% of the sample is taken by the ten largest.

This TCR was recovered from a man between 18 and 29 years old in good health. Some clones in this sample may be carry-over from other donors' samples. The chain uses TRBV5-6 and TRBJ1-2, with TRBD1 identical over 9 junction bases. Sequencing input: naive CD4+ T cells from PBMCs. The sample's cell subset or site label is to be understood as: CD45RA+ positively selected. In nucleotides, the sequence is TGTGCCAGCAACCTACAGGGGGCTACTAACTATGGCTACACCTTC. It codes for CASNLQGATNYGYTF. Full variable domain (CDR3 extended with the reference TRBV5-6 and TRBJ1-2 proteins): DAGVTQSPTHLIKTRGQQVTLRCSPKSGHDTVSWYQQALGQGPQFIFQYYEEEERQRGNFPDRFSGHQFPNYSSELNVNALLLGDSALYLCASNLQGATNYGYTFGSGTRLTVV.